Listed below are T cell receptor beta chains from one sample, sequenced in a study of blood T cell repertoires in COVID-19. Sequenced by immunoSEQ multiplex PCR; TCRdb stores in-frame clones only, minus some. This sample has about 100,000 clones, with 80% to 90% found just once. Source material: peripheral blood. These receptors all come from a woman of 80 years or more with acute or convalescent COVID-19. Each CDR3 is given without its conserved first and last residue.

>TRBV19|TRBJ1-1
ASTLGGQIPTEAF
>TRBV5-1|TRBJ2-3
ASSPGLAGGADTQY
>TRBV7-2|TRBJ2-5
ASSLQSLSGTQY
>TRBV5-8|TRBJ2-7
ASSPDGTWGYEQY
>TRBV3-1/TRBV3-2|TRBJ1-2
ASSPRTVWTQRDYGYT
>TRBV6-5|TRBJ1-2
ASSPGQGTNYGYT
>TRBV19|TRBJ2-7
ATSLGPGASEY
>TRBV19|TRBJ1-1
ASSPSGGPVTEAF
>TRBV7-9|TRBJ2-7
ASSNRDRISPYEQY
>TRBV19|TRBJ1-2
ASRKQGNYGYT
>TRBV15|TRBJ2-1
ATSRVDEGEGEQF
>TRBV5-1|TRBJ2-7
ASSSRLGTGAYEQY
>TRBV27|TRBJ2-7
ASSTGTSGRTYEQY
>TRBV7-2|TRBJ2-2
ASSLLRFYLGELF
>TRBV6-2/TRBV6-3|TRBJ2-1
ASSPRQGLYNEQF
>TRBV5-1|TRBJ1-1
ASSLDFRRDRGSTEAF
>TRBV7-7|TRBJ1-5
ASSLARASNQPQH
>TRBV14|TRBJ1-1
ASSPQGQGVPNTEAF
>TRBV30|TRBJ2-1
AWIRLPIIEQF
>TRBV28|TRBJ2-7
AGGGTQTYEQY
>TRBV7-6|TRBJ2-3
ASSRTSRGTDTQY
>TRBV9|TRBJ1-4
ASSVWTGVGEKLF
>TRBV12-5|TRBJ2-1
ASGSTTGPLYNEQF
>TRBV7-2|TRBJ2-7
ASSLAGPQGYEQY
>TRBV6-5|TRBJ2-7
ASAQGWYEQY
>TRBV7-2|TRBJ2-7
ASSLGLVSYEQY
>TRBV27|TRBJ2-7
ASRGSGTGAYEQY
>TRBV30|TRBJ1-6
AWSAGQGARSPLH
>TRBV10-2|TRBJ2-2
ASSPSGITGELF
>TRBV4-1|TRBJ1-2
ASSPRTGANYGYT
>TRBV5-1|TRBJ2-7
ASSRQYSGTGVYEQY